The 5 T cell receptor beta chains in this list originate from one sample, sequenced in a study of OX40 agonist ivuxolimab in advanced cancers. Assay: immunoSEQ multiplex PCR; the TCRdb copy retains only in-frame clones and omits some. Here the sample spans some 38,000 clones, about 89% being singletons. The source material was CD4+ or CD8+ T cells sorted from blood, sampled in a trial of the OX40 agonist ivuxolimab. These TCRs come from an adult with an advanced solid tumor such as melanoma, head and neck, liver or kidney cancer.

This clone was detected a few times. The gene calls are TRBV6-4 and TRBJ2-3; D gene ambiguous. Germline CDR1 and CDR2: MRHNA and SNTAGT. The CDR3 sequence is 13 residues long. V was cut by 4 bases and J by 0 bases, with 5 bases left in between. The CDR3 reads CASSVSSTDTQYF. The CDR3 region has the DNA TGTGCCAGCAGTGTTTCTAGCACAGATACGCAGTATTTT.

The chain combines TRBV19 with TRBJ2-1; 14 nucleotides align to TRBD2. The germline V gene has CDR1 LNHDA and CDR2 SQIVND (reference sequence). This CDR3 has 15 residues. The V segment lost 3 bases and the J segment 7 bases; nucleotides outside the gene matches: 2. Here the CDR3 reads CASSMTSGGANEQFF. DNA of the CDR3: TGTGCCAGTAGTATGACTAGCGGGGGGGCGAATGAGCAGTTCTTC.

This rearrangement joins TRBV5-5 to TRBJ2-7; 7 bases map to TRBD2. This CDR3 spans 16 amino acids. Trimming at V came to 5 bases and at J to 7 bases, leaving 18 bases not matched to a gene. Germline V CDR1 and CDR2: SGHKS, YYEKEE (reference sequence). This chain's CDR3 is CASSPIPPGLTDEQYF. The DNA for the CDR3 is TGTGCCAGCAGTCCGATTCCCCCGGGACTAACTGATGAGCAGTACTTC.

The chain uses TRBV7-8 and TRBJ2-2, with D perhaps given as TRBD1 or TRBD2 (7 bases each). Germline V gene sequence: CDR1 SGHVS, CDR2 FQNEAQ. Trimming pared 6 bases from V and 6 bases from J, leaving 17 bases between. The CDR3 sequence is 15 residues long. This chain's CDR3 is CASRHGEGAPGELFF. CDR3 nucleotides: TGTGCCAGCAGACACGGGGAGGGGGCCCCCGGGGAGCTGTTTTTT.

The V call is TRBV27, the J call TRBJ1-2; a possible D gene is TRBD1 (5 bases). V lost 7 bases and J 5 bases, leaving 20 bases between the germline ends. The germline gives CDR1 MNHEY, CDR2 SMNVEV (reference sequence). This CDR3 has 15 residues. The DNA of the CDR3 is TGTGCCAGCACCCCATGGGCGGAGGGGAGTTATGGCTACACCTTC. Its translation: CASTPWAEGSYGYTF.